The text below deals with one TCR beta chain. Its matching antigen is unknown. This record belongs to a study of radiotherapy plus CTLA-4 blockade in lung cancer. The overall study: Objective responses were documented in around 18% of patients, with disease control in roughly 30%.

This table comes from immunoSEQ multiplex PCR, and its TCRdb copy is limited to in-frame clones, with some not included. The table shows roughly 66,000 clones, with around four fifths occurring only once. CDR1 and CDR2 (germline): MDHEN, SYDVKM. J gave up 0 bases and V 5 bases, and 6 bases lay outside the gene matches. This CDR3 has 18 amino acids. The study's findings and limits: Radiotherapy with ipilimumab was followed by blood expansion of tumor-derived clones. Early shifts in blood T cell clones, with interferon-beta, reportedly predicted response best.

This TCR was sampled from a human donor with non-small cell lung cancer who had a partial response to radiotherapy plus ipilimumab. This material consisted of peripheral blood, taken from a patient treated with radiotherapy plus ipilimumab. The chain is built from TRBV28 and TRBJ2-6, with 11 bases fitting TRBD1. In DNA, the CDR3 is TGTGCCAGCAGTCTAGGGACAGGGGGTCCCTCTGGGGCCAACGTCCTGACTTTC. It is translated as CASSLGTGGPSGANVLTF. Looking up the rest from reference TRBV28 and TRBJ2-6 gives the full variable domain: DVKVTQSSRYLVKRTGEKVFLECVQDMDHENMFWYRQDPGLGLRLIYFSYDVKMKEKGDIPEGYSVSREKKERFSLILESASTNQTSMYLCASSLGTGGPSGANVLTFGAGSRLTVL.